This T cell receptor beta chain came from a study of identical twins (dated by TCRdb to the mid-2010s). With regard to the full study: To test whether fetal clonotypes persist, this study deep-sequenced TCR alpha and beta repertoires from monozygotic twins, from unrelated adults of various ages, and from cord blood. Replicate twin experiments were performed at different times using different library preparation protocols to rule out contamination. Overall study results and their limits: Invariant T cells such as MAIT and iNKT could partly confound zero-insertion analyses, though diverse VJ usage argued against this for most clonotypes. Recombination models systematically underestimated out-of-frame TCR alpha sharing in monozygotic twins but agreed with sharing between unrelated individuals. Out-of-frame TCR alpha sequences shared between twins showed an excess of low generation-probability sequences compared with coincidental sharing between unrelated individuals. Because the same donors could not be followed over many years, the conclusions relied on cross-sectional statistical analysis. A weaker excess of twin sharing was found in beta out-of-frame sequences because the signal-to-noise ratio was lowered by fewer shared sequences. Abundant cord blood beta clonotypes carried fewer insertions; young adult naive repertoires showed a weaker similar trend, while memory repertoires showed none.

Every donor was a healthy Caucasian. The twin cohort consisted of three pairs of female monozygotic twins, all aged roughly 18 to 29 years. Positive isolation kits from Invitrogen were used to isolate CD4+ and CD8+ T cell populations. The library was made by 5' RACE. The reads were generated on an Illumina HiSeq 2000. Template switching added a universal primer binding site, and the final cDNA carried a unique molecular identifier that allowed TCR cDNA molecules to be counted accurately. Specific primers in the conserved constant-segment region were used to synthesize first-strand cDNA for TCR alpha and beta chains. Each cDNA library was double barcoded, with a SMART-Mk sample barcode plus Illumina barcodes, to control for contamination. TruSeq adapter sequences and Illumina sample barcodes were added in two successive PCR steps. TCR alpha and beta cDNA libraries were sequenced on the Illumina HiSeq platform with custom primers. In the authors' own workflow: MiGEC processed the raw reads to extract unique molecular identifiers, while MiXCR was used to determine the CDR3 positions. For each individual, recombination models were inferred using an EM algorithm with the repgenHMM and IGoR tools. Shared clonotypes were analyzed with the tcR package in R, and sharing was normalized by the product of cloneset sizes. To study raw recombination free of thymic and clonal selection effects, out-of-frame nonproductive sequences were analyzed. TCRdb itself trimmed the public reads at Q25 with fastp, ran MiXCR and retained productive beta chains. Rows are unified per CDR3 protein, each entry keeping the most common DNA and genes. These V and J calls derive from TCRdb rather than the authors' analysis. The table for this sample lists 250,000 to 300,000 distinct CDR3 sequences; approximately 8.6% of them were counted only once. The top ten clones comprise 3% to 3.5% of the sample.

The CDR3 goes from the cysteine to the phenylalanine over 14 residues. Kept here is only the CDR3 DNA, which spans 42 bases and is read in frame from base 1. The germline V and J ends show losses of 7 bases and 3 bases respectively, and no gene match explains 6 bases of the junction. Sequences MNHEY (CDR1) and SMNVEV (CDR2) are obtained from the germline V gene (reference sequence). Points on this clonotype: Its binding antigen is unknown. Per-nucleotide qualities are absent, and no much larger clonotype sits a single base away.

These data were also filed under a second study, of yellow fever vaccine responses in identical twins. The second paper states: According to the authors, in identical twins the way T cells responded to vaccination appeared partly convergent and partly personalized. In identical twins, the study followed T cell clones that responded to the vaccine with precision.

The chain is assembled from TRBV27 and TRBJ2-1, with 7 bases matching TRBD2. The TCR comes from a woman younger than 30 in good health. Sequenced sample: CD8+ T cells sorted from blood. The CDR3 region has the sequence CASMLGGGYNEQFF. The DNA sequence reads TGTGCCAGCATGCTAGGCGGGGGCTACAATGAGCAGTTCTTC.